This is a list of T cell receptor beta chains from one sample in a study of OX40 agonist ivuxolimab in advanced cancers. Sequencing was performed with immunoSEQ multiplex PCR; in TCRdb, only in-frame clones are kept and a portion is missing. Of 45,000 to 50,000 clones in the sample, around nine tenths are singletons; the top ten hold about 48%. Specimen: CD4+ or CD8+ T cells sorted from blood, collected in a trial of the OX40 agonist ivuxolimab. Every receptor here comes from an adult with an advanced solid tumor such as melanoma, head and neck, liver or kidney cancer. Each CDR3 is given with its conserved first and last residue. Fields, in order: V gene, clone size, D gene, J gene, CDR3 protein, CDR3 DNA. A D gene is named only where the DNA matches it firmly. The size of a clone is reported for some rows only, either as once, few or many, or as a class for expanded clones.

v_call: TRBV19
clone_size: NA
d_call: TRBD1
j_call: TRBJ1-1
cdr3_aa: CASSFTGTGAVNTEAFF
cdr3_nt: TGTGCCAGTAGTTTTACCGGGACAGGGGCCGTGAACACTGAAGCTTTCTTT

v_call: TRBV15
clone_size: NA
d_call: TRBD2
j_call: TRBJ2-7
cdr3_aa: CATSRDGFGGSISYEQYF
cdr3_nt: TGTGCCACCAGCAGAGATGGTTTCGGCGGGAGTATCTCCTACGAGCAGTACTTC

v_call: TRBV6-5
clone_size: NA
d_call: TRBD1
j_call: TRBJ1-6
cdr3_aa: CASSPSTGQNSPLHF
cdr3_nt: TGTGCCAGCAGCCCTTCGACAGGGCAGAATTCACCCCTCCACTTT

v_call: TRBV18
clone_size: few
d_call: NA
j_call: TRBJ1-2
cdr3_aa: CASSPQSYGYTF
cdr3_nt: TGTGCCAGCTCACCACAGAGCTATGGCTACACCTTC

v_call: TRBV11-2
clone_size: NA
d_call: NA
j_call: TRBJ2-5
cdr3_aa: CASSLDSGPWETQYF
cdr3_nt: TGTGCCAGCAGCTTAGATTCCGGCCCGTGGGAGACCCAGTACTTC

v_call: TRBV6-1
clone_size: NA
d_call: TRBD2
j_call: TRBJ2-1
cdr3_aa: CASSGLAGGGRANEQFF
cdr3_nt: TGTGCCAGCAGTGGGCTAGCGGGAGGGGGTCGGGCGAATGAGCAGTTCTTC

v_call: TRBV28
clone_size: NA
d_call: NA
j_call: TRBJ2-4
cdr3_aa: CASSSLGRNVAKNIQYF
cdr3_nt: TGTGCCAGCAGTTCCCTGGGGCGGAATGTAGCCAAAAACATTCAGTACTTC

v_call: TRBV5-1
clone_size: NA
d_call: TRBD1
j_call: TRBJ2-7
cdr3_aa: CASSLDRGIYEQYF
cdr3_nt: TGCGCCAGCAGCTTGGACAGGGGGATCTACGAGCAGTACTTC

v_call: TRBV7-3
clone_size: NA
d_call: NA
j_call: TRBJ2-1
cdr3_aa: CASSPTGDSYNEQFF
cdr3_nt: TGTGCCAGCAGTCCCACTGGGGACTCCTACAATGAGCAGTTCTTC

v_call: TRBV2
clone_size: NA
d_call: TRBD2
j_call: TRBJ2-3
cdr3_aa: CASSLGLAGASTDTQYF
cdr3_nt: TGTGCCAGCAGCCTAGGACTAGCGGGTGCTAGCACAGATACGCAGTATTTT